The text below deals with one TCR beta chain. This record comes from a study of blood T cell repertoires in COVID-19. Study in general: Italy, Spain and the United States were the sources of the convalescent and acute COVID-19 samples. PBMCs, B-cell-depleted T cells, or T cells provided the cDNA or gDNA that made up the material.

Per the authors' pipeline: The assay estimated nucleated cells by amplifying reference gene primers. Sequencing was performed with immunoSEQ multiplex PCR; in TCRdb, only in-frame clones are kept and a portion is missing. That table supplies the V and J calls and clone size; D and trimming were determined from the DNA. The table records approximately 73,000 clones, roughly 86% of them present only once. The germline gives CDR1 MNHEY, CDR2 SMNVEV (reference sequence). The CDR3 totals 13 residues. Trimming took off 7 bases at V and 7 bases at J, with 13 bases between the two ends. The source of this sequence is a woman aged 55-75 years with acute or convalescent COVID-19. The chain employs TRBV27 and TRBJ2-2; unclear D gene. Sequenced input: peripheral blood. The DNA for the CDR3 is TGTGCCAGCACCCAACACAATATCGGGGAGCTGTTTTTT. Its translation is CASTQHNIGELFF.